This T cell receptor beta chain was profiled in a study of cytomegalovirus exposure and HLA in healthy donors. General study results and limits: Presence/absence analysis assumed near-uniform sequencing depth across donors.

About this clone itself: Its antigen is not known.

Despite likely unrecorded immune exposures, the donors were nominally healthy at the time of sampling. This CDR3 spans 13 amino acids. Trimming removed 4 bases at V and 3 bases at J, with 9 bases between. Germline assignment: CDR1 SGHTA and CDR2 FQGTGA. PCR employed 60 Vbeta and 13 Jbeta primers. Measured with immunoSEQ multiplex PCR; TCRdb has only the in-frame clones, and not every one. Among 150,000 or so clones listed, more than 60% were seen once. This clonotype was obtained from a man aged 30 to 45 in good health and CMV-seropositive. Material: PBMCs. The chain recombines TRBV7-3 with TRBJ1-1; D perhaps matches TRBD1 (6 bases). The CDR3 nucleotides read TGTGCCAGCAGCTCACAGGGAGACACTGAAGCTTTCTTT. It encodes CASSSQGDTEAFF.